This T cell receptor beta chain stems from a study of cytomegalovirus exposure and HLA in healthy donors. Study-wide background: About 85 million unique TCR sequences came from HLA-typed donors in an early release.

The PCR had 60 Vbeta and 13 Jbeta primers. Using immunoSEQ multiplex PCR, the repertoire was profiled, and TCRdb retains in-frame clones only, with some absent. The table lists about 64,000 clones, approximately 80% of them singletons, with around 7.4% in the top ten. This CDR3 comprises 14 residues. Germline lookup yields CDR1 MNHNS and CDR2 SASEGT. J lost 0 bases, V lost 8 bases, and 4 bases had no gene match. Findings and limits, study-wide: For cytomegalovirus status, the classifier reportedly gave diagnoses with high specificity and sensitivity. A later analysis, which compared TCR beta chains of equal frequency, found the HLA-associated ones more clonally expanded. Excluded: some indistinguishable V segments such as TRBV6-2 and TRBV6-3.

Notes on this clone: Its cognate antigen is unknown.

The rearrangement joins TRBV6-1 to TRBJ1-2, with 9 bases fitting TRBD1. This sequence was found in a man aged 18 to 35 in good health and CMV-seropositive. Sequences were obtained from PBMCs. The chain's CDR3 is CASEGQGSNYGYTF. The DNA for the CDR3 is TGTGCCAGCGAGGGACAGGGATCTAACTATGGCTACACCTTC.